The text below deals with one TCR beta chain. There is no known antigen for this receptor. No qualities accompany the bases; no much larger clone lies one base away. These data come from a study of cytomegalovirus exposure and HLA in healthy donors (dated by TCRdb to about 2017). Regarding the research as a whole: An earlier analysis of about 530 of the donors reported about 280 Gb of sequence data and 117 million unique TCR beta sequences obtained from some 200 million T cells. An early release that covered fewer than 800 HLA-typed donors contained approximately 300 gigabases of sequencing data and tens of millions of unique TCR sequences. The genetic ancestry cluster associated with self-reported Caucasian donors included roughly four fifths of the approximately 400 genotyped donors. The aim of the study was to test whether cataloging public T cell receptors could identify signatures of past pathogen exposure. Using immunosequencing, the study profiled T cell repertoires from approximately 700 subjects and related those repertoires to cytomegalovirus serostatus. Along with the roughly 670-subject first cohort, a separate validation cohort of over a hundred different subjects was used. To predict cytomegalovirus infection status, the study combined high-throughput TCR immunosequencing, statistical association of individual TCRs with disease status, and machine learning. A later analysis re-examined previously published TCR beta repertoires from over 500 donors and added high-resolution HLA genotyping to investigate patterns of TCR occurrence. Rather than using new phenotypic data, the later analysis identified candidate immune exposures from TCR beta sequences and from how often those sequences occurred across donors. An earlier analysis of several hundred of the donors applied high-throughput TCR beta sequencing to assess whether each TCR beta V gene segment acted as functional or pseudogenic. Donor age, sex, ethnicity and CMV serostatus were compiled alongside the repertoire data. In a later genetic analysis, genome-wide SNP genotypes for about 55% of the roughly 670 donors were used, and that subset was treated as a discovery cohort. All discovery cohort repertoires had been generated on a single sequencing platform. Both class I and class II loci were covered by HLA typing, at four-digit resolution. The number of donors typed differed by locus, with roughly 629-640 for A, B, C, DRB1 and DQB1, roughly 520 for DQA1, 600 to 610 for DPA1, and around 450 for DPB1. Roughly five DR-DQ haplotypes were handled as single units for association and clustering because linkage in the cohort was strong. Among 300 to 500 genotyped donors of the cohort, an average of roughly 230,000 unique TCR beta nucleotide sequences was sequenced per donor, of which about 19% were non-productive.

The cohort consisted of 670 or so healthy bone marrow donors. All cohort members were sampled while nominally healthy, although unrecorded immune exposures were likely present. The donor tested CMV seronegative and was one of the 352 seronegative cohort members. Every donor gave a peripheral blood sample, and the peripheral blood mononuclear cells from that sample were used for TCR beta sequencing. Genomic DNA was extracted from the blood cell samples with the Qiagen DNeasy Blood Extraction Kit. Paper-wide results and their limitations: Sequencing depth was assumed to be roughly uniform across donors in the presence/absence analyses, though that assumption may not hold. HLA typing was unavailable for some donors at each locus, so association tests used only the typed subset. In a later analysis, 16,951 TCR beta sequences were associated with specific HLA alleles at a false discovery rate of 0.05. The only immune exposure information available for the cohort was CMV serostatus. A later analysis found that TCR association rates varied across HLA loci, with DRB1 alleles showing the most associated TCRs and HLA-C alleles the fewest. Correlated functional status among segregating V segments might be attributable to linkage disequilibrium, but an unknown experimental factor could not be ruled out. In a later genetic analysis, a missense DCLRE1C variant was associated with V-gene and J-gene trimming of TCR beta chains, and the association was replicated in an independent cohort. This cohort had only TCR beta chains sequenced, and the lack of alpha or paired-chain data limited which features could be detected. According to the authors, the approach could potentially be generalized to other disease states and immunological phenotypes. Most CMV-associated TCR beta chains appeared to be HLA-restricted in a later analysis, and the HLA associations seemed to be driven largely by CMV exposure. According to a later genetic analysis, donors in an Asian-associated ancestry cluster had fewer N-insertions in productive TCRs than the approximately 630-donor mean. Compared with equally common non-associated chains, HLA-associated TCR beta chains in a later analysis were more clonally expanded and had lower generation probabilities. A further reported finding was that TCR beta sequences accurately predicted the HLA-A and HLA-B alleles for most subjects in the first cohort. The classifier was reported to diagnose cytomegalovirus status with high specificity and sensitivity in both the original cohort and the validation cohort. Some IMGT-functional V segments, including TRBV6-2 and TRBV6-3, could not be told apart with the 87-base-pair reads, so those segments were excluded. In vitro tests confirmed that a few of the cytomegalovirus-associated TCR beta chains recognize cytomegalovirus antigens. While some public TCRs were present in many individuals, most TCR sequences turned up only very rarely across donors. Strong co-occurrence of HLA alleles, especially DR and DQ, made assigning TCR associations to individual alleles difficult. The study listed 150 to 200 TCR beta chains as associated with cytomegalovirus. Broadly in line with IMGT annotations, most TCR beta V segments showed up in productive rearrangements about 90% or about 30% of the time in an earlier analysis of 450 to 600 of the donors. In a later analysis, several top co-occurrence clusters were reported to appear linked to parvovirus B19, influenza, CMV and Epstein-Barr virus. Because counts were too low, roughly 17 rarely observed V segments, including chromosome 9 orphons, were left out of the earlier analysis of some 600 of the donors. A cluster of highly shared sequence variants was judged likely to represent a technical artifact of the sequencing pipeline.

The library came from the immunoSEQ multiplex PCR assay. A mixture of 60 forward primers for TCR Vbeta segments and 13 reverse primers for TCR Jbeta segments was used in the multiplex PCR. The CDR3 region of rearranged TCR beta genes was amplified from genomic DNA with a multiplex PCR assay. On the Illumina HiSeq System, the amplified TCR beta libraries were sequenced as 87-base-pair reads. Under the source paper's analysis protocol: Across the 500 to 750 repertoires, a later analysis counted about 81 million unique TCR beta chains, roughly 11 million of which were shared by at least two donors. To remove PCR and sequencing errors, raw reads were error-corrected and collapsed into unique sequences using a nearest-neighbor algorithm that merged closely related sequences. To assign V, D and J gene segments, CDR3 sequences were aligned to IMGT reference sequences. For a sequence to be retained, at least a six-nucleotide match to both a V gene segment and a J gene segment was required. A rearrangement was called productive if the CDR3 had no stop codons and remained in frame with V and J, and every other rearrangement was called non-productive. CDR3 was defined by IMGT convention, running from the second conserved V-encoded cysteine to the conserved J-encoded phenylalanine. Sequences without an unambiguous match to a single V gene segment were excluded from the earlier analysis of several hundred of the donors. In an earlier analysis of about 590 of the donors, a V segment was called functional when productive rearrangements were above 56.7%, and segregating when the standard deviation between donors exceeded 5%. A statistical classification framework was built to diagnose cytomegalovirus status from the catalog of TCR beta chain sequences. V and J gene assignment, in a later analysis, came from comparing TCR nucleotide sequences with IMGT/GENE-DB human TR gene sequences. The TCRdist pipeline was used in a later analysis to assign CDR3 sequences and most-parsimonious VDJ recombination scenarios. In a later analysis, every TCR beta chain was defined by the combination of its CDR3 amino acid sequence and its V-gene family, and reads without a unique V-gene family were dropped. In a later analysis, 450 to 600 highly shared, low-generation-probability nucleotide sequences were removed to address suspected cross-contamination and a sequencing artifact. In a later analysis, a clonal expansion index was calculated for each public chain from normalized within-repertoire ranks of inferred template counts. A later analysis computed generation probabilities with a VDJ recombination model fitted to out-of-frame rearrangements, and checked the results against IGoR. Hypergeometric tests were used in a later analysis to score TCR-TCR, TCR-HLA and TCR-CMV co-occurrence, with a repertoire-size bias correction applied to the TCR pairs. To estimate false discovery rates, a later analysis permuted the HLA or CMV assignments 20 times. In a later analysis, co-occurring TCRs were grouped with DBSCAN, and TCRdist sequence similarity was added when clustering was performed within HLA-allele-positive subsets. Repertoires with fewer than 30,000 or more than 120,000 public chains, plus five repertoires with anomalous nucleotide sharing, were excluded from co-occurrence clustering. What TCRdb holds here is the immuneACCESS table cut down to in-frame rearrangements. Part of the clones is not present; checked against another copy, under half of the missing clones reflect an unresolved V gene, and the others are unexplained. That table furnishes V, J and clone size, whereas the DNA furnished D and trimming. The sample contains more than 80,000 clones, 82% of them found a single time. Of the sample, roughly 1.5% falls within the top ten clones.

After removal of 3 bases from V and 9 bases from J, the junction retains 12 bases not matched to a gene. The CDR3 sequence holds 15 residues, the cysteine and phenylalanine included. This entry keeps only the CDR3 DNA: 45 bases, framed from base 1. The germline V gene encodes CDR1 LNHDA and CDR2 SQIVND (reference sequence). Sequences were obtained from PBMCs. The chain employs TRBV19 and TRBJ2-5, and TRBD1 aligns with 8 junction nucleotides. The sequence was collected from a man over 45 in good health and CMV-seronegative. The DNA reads TGTGCCAGTAGTATGGAGGACAGGGCCTACTCGGCCCAGTACTTC. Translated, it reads CASSMEDRAYSAQYF.